This is a list of T cell receptor beta chains from one sample in a study of blood T cell repertoires in COVID-19. Profiling relied on immunoSEQ multiplex PCR, and the TCRdb table lists in-frame clones only, not all of them. In the table there are about 240,000 clones, around 87% of which are singletons. The specimen was peripheral blood. The receptor set was obtained from a man in his 60s who had recovered from COVID-19. CDR3s include the opening cysteine and the closing phenylalanine or tryptophan. The D gene is left open where the match is weak. Clone size is shown for a subset of rows, as once, few, many or a class of expanded clone.

D: TRBD1
size: few
J: TRBJ1-4
V: TRBV28
CDR3: CASSKTGGNEKLFF
DNA: TGTGCCAGCAGTAAGACAGGGGGAAATGAAAAACTGTTTTTT

D: .
size: .
J: TRBJ1-2
V: TRBV25-1
CDR3: CASSEYSGANYGYTF
DNA: TGTGCCAGCAGTGAATATAGCGGAGCTAACTATGGCTACACCTTC

D: .
size: .
J: TRBJ1-5
V: TRBV6-5
CDR3: CASSYTGDDNQPQHF
DNA: TGTGCCAGCAGTTACACAGGCGACGACAATCAGCCCCAGCATTTT

D: .
size: .
J: TRBJ1-5
V: TRBV12-3/TRBV12-4
CDR3: CASQGGGNQPQHF
DNA: TGTGCCTCCCAGGGAGGTGGCAATCAGCCCCAGCATTTT

D: TRBD2
size: once
J: TRBJ2-1
V: TRBV18
CDR3: CASSRTTGGANEQFF
DNA: TGTGCCAGCTCCCGCACGACCGGGGGGGCCAATGAGCAGTTCTTC

D: .
size: many
J: TRBJ2-2
V: TRBV30
CDR3: CALQGLTGNTGELFF
DNA: TGTGCCCTACAGGGATTGACGGGGAACACCGGGGAGCTGTTTTTT

D: .
size: few
J: TRBJ2-2
V: TRBV5-1
CDR3: CASSPGVVGELFF
DNA: TGCGCCAGCAGCCCAGGGGTTGTCGGGGAGCTGTTTTTT

D: TRBD2
size: .
J: TRBJ2-2
V: TRBV28
CDR3: CASSRGTSGNTGELFF
DNA: TGTGCCAGCAGTAGAGGGACTAGCGGGAACACCGGGGAGCTGTTTTTT

D: TRBD1
size: .
J: TRBJ1-1
V: TRBV20-1
CDR3: CSASGRGRVGNTEAFF
DNA: TGCAGTGCTAGTGGCAGGGGGCGGGTGGGGAACACTGAAGCTTTCTTT

D: TRBD1
size: .
J: TRBJ1-4
V: TRBV28
CDR3: CASRETGTGEFVKLFF
DNA: TGTGCCAGCAGAGAAACCGGGACAGGGGAATTTGTTAAACTGTTTTTT

D: TRBD1
size: .
J: TRBJ1-4
V: TRBV6-5
CDR3: CASRPGQGSEKLFF
DNA: TGTGCCAGCAGACCCGGACAGGGTTCCGAAAAACTGTTTTTT

D: .
size: .
J: TRBJ2-7
V: TRBV30
CDR3: CACSRWGQNYEQYF
DNA: TGTGCCTGCTCGCGATGGGGGCAAAACTACGAGCAGTACTTC

D: TRBD1
size: .
J: TRBJ1-4
V: TRBV10-3
CDR3: CATKGQGANSPNEKLFF
DNA: TGTGCCACCAAGGGTCAGGGGGCCAATTCTCCTAATGAAAAACTGTTTTTT

D: TRBD1
size: few
J: TRBJ1-6
V: TRBV14
CDR3: CASSLRQGYNSPLHF
DNA: TGTGCCAGCAGCCTTCGACAGGGGTATAATTCACCCCTCCACTTT

D: .
size: .
J: TRBJ1-6
V: TRBV25-1
CDR3: CASSEPGESSPLHF
DNA: TGTGCCAGCAGTGAACCAGGGGAAAGTTCACCCCTCCACTTT

D: .
size: few
J: TRBJ2-2
V: TRBV3-1/TRBV3-2
CDR3: CASSQGHGNTGELFF
DNA: TGTGCCAGCAGCCAAGGCCACGGTAACACCGGGGAGCTGTTTTTT

D: TRBD2
size: few
J: TRBJ2-7
V: TRBV3-1/TRBV3-2
CDR3: CASSQEWGTSLEQYF
DNA: TGTGCCAGCAGCCAAGAATGGGGGACTAGCCTCGAGCAGTACTTC

D: .
size: .
J: TRBJ2-6
V: TRBV13
CDR3: CASFSSGAGANVLTF
DNA: TGTGCCAGCTTTTCCTCAGGGGCTGGGGCCAACGTCCTGACTTTC

D: .
size: .
J: TRBJ1-2
V: TRBV9
CDR3: CASSDGGGYTF
DNA: TGTGCCAGCAGTGACGGGGGTGGCTACACCTTC

D: TRBD2
size: .
J: TRBJ2-1
V: TRBV27
CDR3: CASRRTSGDSYNEQFF
DNA: TGTGCCAGCAGACGTACTAGCGGGGATTCCTACAATGAGCAGTTCTTC

D: TRBD1
size: .
J: TRBJ2-2
V: TRBV5-6
CDR3: CASSLGQINTGELFF
DNA: TGTGCCAGCAGCCTGGGACAGATAAACACCGGGGAGCTGTTTTTT

D: .
size: .
J: TRBJ1-4
V: TRBV5-1
CDR3: CASSLALTDSEKLFF
DNA: TGCGCCAGCAGCTTGGCCCTGACCGACAGTGAAAAACTGTTTTTT

D: TRBD1
size: .
J: TRBJ1-2
V: TRBV10-3
CDR3: CAIRGTGIINYGYTF
DNA: TGTGCCATCAGGGGGACAGGGATTATTAACTATGGCTACACCTTC

D: TRBD1
size: .
J: TRBJ1-1
V: TRBV12-3/TRBV12-4
CDR3: CASRGQRNTEAFF
DNA: TGTGCCAGCCGGGGACAGCGAAACACTGAAGCTTTCTTT

D: TRBD1
size: .
J: TRBJ1-2
V: TRBV16
CDR3: CASSQWARGDGYTF
DNA: TGTGCCAGCAGCCAATGGGCCAGGGGGGATGGCTACACCTTC

D: .
size: .
J: TRBJ2-7
V: TRBV19
CDR3: CASSIGRGTYEQYF
DNA: TGTGCCAGTAGTATAGGAAGGGGAACCTACGAGCAGTACTTC

D: .
size: once
J: TRBJ2-3
V: TRBV5-1
CDR3: CASSSVRRGPSTDTQYF
DNA: TGCGCCAGCAGCTCAGTACGCAGGGGCCCGTCCACAGATACGCAGTATTTT

D: TRBD1
size: .
J: TRBJ1-1
V: TRBV5-1
CDR3: CASSLAGGNTEAFF
DNA: TGCGCCAGCAGCTTGGCAGGGGGTAACACTGAAGCTTTCTTT

D: TRBD1
size: .
J: TRBJ1-6
V: TRBV2
CDR3: CASRQGGNSPLHF
DNA: TGTGCCAGCAGGCAGGGGGGAAATTCACCCCTCCACTTT

D: .
size: once
J: TRBJ1-5
V: TRBV2
CDR3: CASSGTVGGNQPQHF
DNA: TGTGCCAGCAGTGGGACAGTCGGGGGCAATCAGCCCCAGCATTTT

D: TRBD1
size: .
J: TRBJ1-2
V: TRBV6-2/TRBV6-3
CDR3: CASSDTGVYGYTF
DNA: TGTGCCAGCAGTGATACAGGGGTCTATGGCTACACCTTC

D: .
size: .
J: TRBJ2-5
V: TRBV2
CDR3: CASSDVETQYF
DNA: TGTGCCAGCAGTGACGTGGAGACCCAGTACTTC

D: .
size: .
J: TRBJ1-5
V: TRBV30
CDR3: CAWSVNARNQPQHF
DNA: TGTGCCTGGAGTGTTAATGCGAGGAATCAGCCCCAGCATTTT

D: TRBD1
size: .
J: TRBJ1-2
V: TRBV27
CDR3: CASSLSPVDRGNYGYTF
DNA: TGTGCCAGCAGTTTGTCACCCGTGGACAGGGGGAACTATGGCTACACCTTC

D: TRBD2
size: .
J: TRBJ2-1
V: TRBV7-9
CDR3: CASSILTSGGNEQFF
DNA: TGTGCCAGCAGCATCCTGACTAGCGGGGGTAATGAGCAGTTCTTC

D: TRBD1
size: .
J: TRBJ1-1
V: TRBV19
CDR3: CASTTDRMGTEAFF
DNA: TGTGCCAGCACGACGGACAGGATGGGCACTGAAGCTTTCTTT

D: TRBD1
size: once
J: TRBJ2-5
V: TRBV4-1
CDR3: CASSLLTGATEETQYF
DNA: TGCGCCAGCAGCCTCCTGACAGGGGCCACAGAAGAGACCCAGTACTTC

D: TRBD1
size: .
J: TRBJ1-4
V: TRBV7-8
CDR3: CASSLEGTGGAGNEKLFF
DNA: TGTGCCAGCAGCTTAGAAGGGACAGGGGGCGCGGGTAATGAAAAACTGTTTTTT

D: TRBD1
size: .
J: TRBJ1-1
V: TRBV9
CDR3: CASSVMGQGKTEAFF
DNA: TGTGCCAGCAGCGTGATGGGACAGGGGAAAACTGAAGCTTTCTTT

D: TRBD1
size: .
J: TRBJ2-3
V: TRBV29-1
CDR3: CSAALGQGVSDTQYF
DNA: TGCAGCGCCGCCTTGGGACAGGGGGTCTCAGATACGCAGTATTTT

D: .
size: .
J: TRBJ2-1
V: TRBV7-9
CDR3: CASSSRQDSYNEQFF
DNA: TGTGCCAGCAGCTCCCGACAGGACTCCTACAATGAGCAGTTCTTC

D: TRBD1
size: .
J: TRBJ1-1
V: TRBV11-2
CDR3: CASSFRGGAEAFF
DNA: TGTGCCAGCAGCTTTAGAGGGGGCGCTGAAGCTTTCTTT

D: TRBD1
size: .
J: TRBJ1-1
V: TRBV2
CDR3: CASGDRGEAFF
DNA: TGTGCCAGCGGGGACAGGGGTGAAGCTTTCTTT